The 19 T cell receptor beta chains below all came from one sample that was sequenced in a study of T-cell reconstitution after alpha-beta-depleted transplantation in children. Researchers prepared the TCRbeta library using unique molecular identifiers, the study reports. In TCRdb, the PCR reads were re-called with MiXCR into one record per CDR3 protein. The table includes tens of thousands of distinct CDR3 sequences, approximately 43% detected once. Specimen: PBMCs, mostly from graft donor cells, collected 360 days after TCRalphabeta/CD19-depleted stem cell transplant. Source of these receptors: a male patient between 5 and 17 years old who had a stem cell transplant for acute lymphoblastic leukemia, so the T cells may come from the graft donor.

The rearrangement links TRBV5-1 to TRBJ2-5; a possible D gene is TRBD1 (6 bases). Trimming took 1 base from V and 4 from J, leaving 14 bases between them. CDR3 length: 15 amino acids. Germline V CDR1 and CDR2: SGHRS, YFSETQ. CDR3 bases: TGCGCCAGCAGCTTGAAGATAACAGGGATAGAGACCCAGTACTTC. Amino acid sequence: CASSLKITGIETQYF.

The CDR3 loop is CASSPFFSGANVLTF. CDR3 coding DNA: TGTGCCAGCAGTCCTTTTTTCTCTGGGGCCAACGTCCTGACTTTC. The chain carries TRBV12-3 or TRBV12-4 and TRBJ2-6, with D uncertain. This CDR3 region has 15 residues. The ends were cut back, 5 bases at V and 0 bases at J, with 8 bases in the middle.

In regard to this clonotype: A read error may produce the germline difference seen at one junction end. V is TRBV6-2 or TRBV6-3 and J is TRBJ2-1, with 10 positions matching TRBD2. The CDR3 is made up of 17 amino acids. The germline V gene has CDR1 MNHEY and CDR2 SVGEGT. The CDR3 bases are TGTGTCAGCAGCCCGAGGAGAGCGGGAGGGCCCAACAATGAGCAGTTCTTC. This encodes CVSSPRRAGGPNNEQFF.

The J gene is TRBJ2-3, the V gene TRBV24-1; D is unresolved. CDR3 length: 14 residues. Germline V gives CDR1 KGHDR, CDR2 SFDVKD. Trimming took 5 bases from V and 2 from J, leaving 10 bases between them. CDR3 DNA: TGTGCCACCAGTGGGGTCACCTACACAGATACGCAGTATTTT. It encodes CATSGVTYTDTQYF.

The V call is TRBV15, the J call TRBJ1-5; D is undetermined. Germline V gene sequence: CDR1 LNHNV, CDR2 YYDKDF (reference sequence). V was clipped by 5 bases and J by 8 bases, with 16 bases between them. The CDR3 has 14 amino acids. CDR3 residues: CATSSEDTSKPQHF. CDR3 nucleotide sequence: TGTGCCACCAGCTCCGAAGACACGTCGAAGCCCCAGCATTTT.

This chain uses TRBV2 with TRBJ2-7, with TRBD1 matching 8 bases. Germline V gene sequence: CDR1 SNHLY, CDR2 FYNNEI. The trim removed 9 bases at V and 5 bases at J, leaving 9 bases unmatched. This CDR3 contains 13 residues. CDR3 region: CARRTGRHHEQYF. In DNA, the CDR3 is TGTGCCAGAAGGACAGGGAGGCATCACGAGCAGTACTTC.

The rearrangement uses TRBV28 and TRBJ2-7, with TRBD2 identical over 8 bases. With V trimmed by 4 bases and J by 0 bases, 5 bases remained unmatched. Germline CDR1 and CDR2: MDHEN and SYDVKM. The CDR3 extends over 15 amino acids. CDR3 loop: CASSSRGTSSYEQYF. In DNA, the CDR3 is TGTGCCAGCAGTTCCAGAGGGACTAGCTCCTACGAGCAGTACTTC.

This rearrangement joins TRBV11-2 to TRBJ2-5; no clear D. V was pared by 3 bases and J by 5 bases, with 7 bases between. This CDR3 region has 12 residues. Germline V gene sequence: CDR1 SGHAT, CDR2 FQNNGV. The CDR3 DNA sequence: TGTGCCAGCAGCTTGGCTGCGGAGACCCAGTACTTC. Protein sequence: CASSLAAETQYF.

This clonotype was counted only a few times. The genes are TRBV5-1 and TRBJ2-1; no reliable D call. Trimming removed 2 bases at V and 6 bases at J, with 12 bases between. Germline CDR1 and CDR2: SGHRS and YFSETQ. The CDR3 runs 14 residues. The CDR3, as DNA: TGCGCCAGCAGCTTCGACACTTCCCCCAATGAGCAGTTCTTC. Translating it yields CASSFDTSPNEQFF.

In its sample, this clonotype was seen a few times. The rearrangement joins TRBV12-3 or TRBV12-4 to TRBJ1-5, with D possibly TRBD1 on 5 matching bases. V was cut by 7 bases and J by 4 bases, with 11 bases left in between. CDR3 length equals 13 residues. Written as DNA, the CDR3 is TGTGCCAGCAATCAGGGATCGAATCAGCCCCAGCATTTT. It encodes CASNQGSNQPQHF.

Worth noting for this clonotype: One junction end does not reproduce the germline sequence, and a read error may be involved. Written as DNA, the CDR3 is TGCAGTGCTGGAGATCCCAGGGACTATAGCAATCAGCCCCAGCATTTT. Its protein is CSAGDPRDYSNQPQHF. V usage is TRBV20-1 and J usage is TRBJ1-5; D is perhaps TRBD1 (5 bases). The CDR3 runs 16 residues. Germline CDR1 and CDR2: DFQATT and SNEGSKA (reference sequence).

CDR3 nucleotide sequence: TGTGCCAGCAGCTTAAGTGGGAGGGCCTGGGCCGACCAGTTCTTC. It specifies CASSLSGRAWADQFF. The chain links TRBV7-3 to TRBJ2-1, with 7 positions matching TRBD2. CDR1 and CDR2 (germline): SGHTA, FQGTGA. The CDR3 covers 15 residues. Trimming cost V 1 base and J 13 bases; bases outside gene matches: 13.

V gene TRBV7-2 combines with J gene TRBJ1-5; no definite D call. V dropped 11 bases and J dropped 5 bases, with 10 bases sitting between them. There are 11 residues in the CDR3. Germline CDR1 and CDR2: SGHTA and FQGNSA. CDR3 bases: TGTGCCCCCAGCTCCGATCAGCCCCAGCATTTT. It specifies CAPSSDQPQHF.

The V gene is TRBV10-3, the J gene TRBJ2-3, with TRBD2 matching over 13 bases. V shed 6 bases, J shed 4 bases, and the junction held 4 bases outside the gene matches. The CDR3 contains 15 residues. Germline values: CDR1 ENHRY, CDR2 SYGVKD. Here the CDR3 DNA reads TGTGCCATCAGGAGGACTAGCGGGAGCCCAGATACGCAGTATTTT. Translation: CAIRRTSGSPDTQYF.

The genes are TRBV10-3 and TRBJ2-5; TRBD2 might be the D (10 bases). Trimming left V 5 bases short and J 4 bases short, with 35 bases between. The CDR3 is made up of 21 amino acids. Germline lookup yields CDR1 ENHRY and CDR2 SYGVKD. CDR3 sequence (DNA): TGTGCCATCAGTCCGCACAGGGGGCTAGGCCTAGCGGGAGTCGGATCAGAGACCCAGTACTTC. Protein: CAISPHRGLGLAGVGSETQYF.

This clonotype was counted between two and nine times. The chain has TRBV12-3 or TRBV12-4 and TRBJ1-1; D may be TRBD1 (6 bases). The CDR3 runs 14 residues. Trimming took 1 base from V and 10 from J, leaving 16 bases between them. The CDR3 coding sequence is TGTGCCAGCAGTTTAGGGGGGCCTCTGCGTGGAGCTTTCTTT. It codes for CASSLGGPLRGAFF.

The chain uses TRBV5-6 and TRBJ2-4; 7 bases agree with TRBD2. Germline-derived CDR1 and CDR2 are SGHDT and YYEEEE. Losses at the gene ends were 1 base for V and 6 bases for J; bases not matched to a gene: 1. This CDR3 is built from 13 residues. Written as DNA, the CDR3 is TGTGCCAGCAGCTTGTGGGGGGGAAACATTCAGTACTTC. Translation: CASSLWGGNIQYF.

The chain employs TRBV5-1 and TRBJ1-2; 7 nucleotides align to TRBD1. Germline lookup yields CDR1 SGHRS and CDR2 YFSETQ. This CDR3 region has 14 residues. The V and J ends lost 8 bases and 3 bases, in that order; junction bases with no gene match: 10. The CDR3 DNA reads as TGCGCCAGTGGAAATATTCAGGGGGACTATGGCTACACCTTC. Translated: CASGNIQGDYGYTF.

V usage is TRBV2 and J usage is TRBJ1-3; tentative D call: TRBD1 (5 bases). Germline lookup yields CDR1 SNHLY and CDR2 FYNNEI. This CDR3 is built from 12 residues. V lost 7 bases and J 5 bases, leaving 9 bases between the germline ends. CDR3 loop: CASMEGRNTIYF. As DNA, the CDR3 is TGTGCCAGCATGGAGGGACGAAACACCATATATTTT. Full variable domain (outside the CDR3, taken from reference TRBV2 and TRBJ1-3): EPEVTQTPSHQVTQMGQEVILRCVPISNHLYFYWYRQILGQKVEFLVSFYNNEISEKSEIFDDQFSVERPDGSNFTLKIRSTKLEDSAMYFCASMEGRNTIYFGEGSWLTVV.